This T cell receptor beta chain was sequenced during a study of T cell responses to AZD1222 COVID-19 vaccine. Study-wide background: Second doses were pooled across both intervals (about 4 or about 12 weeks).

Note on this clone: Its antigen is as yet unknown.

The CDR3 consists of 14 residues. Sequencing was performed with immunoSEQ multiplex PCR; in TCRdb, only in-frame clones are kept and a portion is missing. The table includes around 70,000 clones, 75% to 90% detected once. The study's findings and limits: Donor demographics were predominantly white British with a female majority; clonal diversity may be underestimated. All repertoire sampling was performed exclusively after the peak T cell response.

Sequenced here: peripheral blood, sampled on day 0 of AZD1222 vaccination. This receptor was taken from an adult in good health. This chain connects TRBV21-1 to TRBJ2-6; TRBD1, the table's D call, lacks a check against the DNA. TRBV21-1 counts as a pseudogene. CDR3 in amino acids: CASRSVSGANVLTF. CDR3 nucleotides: TGTGCCAGCAGGTCAGTCTCTGGGGCCAACGTCCTGACTTTC.